This entry concerns a single T cell receptor beta chain. Antigen: not known. V was pared by 7 bases and J by 7 bases, with 8 bases of the junction left unmatched. Germline V gene lookup returns CDR1 LNHDA and CDR2 SQIVND (reference sequence). CDR3 length: 14 amino acids. The data belong to a study of CD8 T cells in Susac syndrome. Study-wide results and limits: There was no clonal expansion in the CD4+ T cell repertoires of Susac syndrome.

Random hexamers served to reverse transcribe roughly 0.45 to 1 ug RNA. An immunoSEQ multiplex PCR generated amplified TCR beta CDR3 products spanning 54 Vbeta and 13 Jbeta. TCRdb re-derived calls from the immunoSEQ multiplex PCR reads in MiXCR, one entry per CDR3 protein. The sample contains roughly 220,000 distinct CDR3 sequences, 94% of which appear only once. From blood CD8+ and CD4+ T cells, TCR beta sequences were generated. V is TRBV19 and J is TRBJ1-5, with TRBD1 matching over 9 bases. The clonotype was recovered from a human donor with Susac syndrome. Sequences were obtained from CD4+ T cells from PBMCs. The chain's CDR3 is CASTTGTGSQPQHF. DNA for the CDR3: TGTGCCAGTACAACCGGGACAGGGAGCCAGCCCCAGCATTTT.